These 26 T cell receptor beta chains share one sample of origin, sequenced in a study of T cell repertoires in cytomegalovirus infection. TCRdb reanalysed the reads using MiXCR and keeps one entry per CDR3 protein. Of about 280,000 distinct CDR3 sequences detected, about 20% appear once; the ten largest clones hold roughly a fifth. The antigens for these receptors are not known. This sample comprised cultured PBMCs, obtained from culture after CMV antigen stimulation. Source of these receptors: a human donor in good health (CMV status not recorded). Some clones in this sample may be carry-over from other donors' samples.

The J gene is TRBJ2-3, the V gene TRBV12-3 or TRBV12-4, with D possibly being TRBD1 or TRBD2 (5 bases each). The CDR3 is 15 residues long. Deletions cut 6 bases from V and 3 bases from J, with 16 bases between. The CDR3 DNA reads as TGTGCCAGCAGCCTGGGACCCGGAGGTACAGATACGCAGTATTTT. This encodes CASSLGPGGTDTQYF.

This sequence joins TRBV7-2 and TRBJ1-4, with TRBD1 matching over 11 bases. The CDR3 is 15 amino acids. V gave up 5 bases and J gave up 7 bases; unmatched junction bases: 6. CDR1 is SGHTA, CDR2 FQGNSA, per germline. The chain's CDR3 is CASSPGQGAPEKLFF. The CDR3 region has the DNA TGTGCCAGCAGCCCTGGACAGGGGGCGCCTGAAAAACTGTTTTTT.

This chain joins TRBV6-2 or TRBV6-3 and TRBJ2-7; D remains ambiguous. The CDR3 contains 12 residues. CDR1 is MNHEY and CDR2 is SVGEGT in the germline V gene. Trimming took off 4 bases at V and 4 bases at J, with 8 bases between the two ends. The DNA for the CDR3 is TGTGCCAGCAGTTCTACGGAGTACGAGCAGTACTTC. This translates into CASSSTEYEQYF.

The chain joins TRBV28 to TRBJ1-2; TRBD1 aligns across 7 bases. The germline gives CDR1 MDHEN, CDR2 SYDVKM. Losses at the gene ends were 2 bases for V and 2 bases for J; bases not matched to a gene: 8. The CDR3 spans 16 residues. The CDR3 here is CASSLGSGQLNYGYTF. CDR3 DNA sequence: TGTGCCAGCAGTTTAGGGTCGGGACAGCTCAACTATGGCTACACCTTC.

This clonotype came up a few times. The chain has TRBV7-9 and TRBJ1-2; D unclear. V was shortened by 5 bases and J by 8 bases, with 21 bases between the two germline ends. The CDR3 is made up of 15 amino acids. CDR1 SEHNR and CDR2 FQNEAQ come from the germline V gene (reference sequence). The CDR3 loop reads CASSPLGYTGVGYTF. For the CDR3, the DNA is TGTGCCAGCAGCCCACTCGGGTACACGGGAGTAGGCTACACCTTC.

The rearrangement links TRBV5-4 to TRBJ1-2, with D perhaps TRBD1 (6 bases). The V and J ends lost 4 bases and 2 bases respectively, with 12 bases between them. Germline V lookup: CDR1 SGHNT, CDR2 YYREEE (reference sequence). The CDR3 has 14 amino acids. CDR3 sequence reads: CASSIPTGNYGYTF. The CDR3 DNA sequence: TGTGCCAGCAGCATACCGACAGGCAACTATGGCTACACCTTC.

This chain joins TRBV5-1 and TRBJ2-3, with D hard to call. This CDR3 is built from 14 residues. Trimming removed 1 base at V and 0 bases at J, with 6 bases between. Looked up from germline, CDR1 is SGHRS and CDR2 is YFSETQ. The CDR3 reads CASSLTESTDTQYF. The CDR3 nucleotides are TGCGCCAGCAGCTTGACGGAGAGCACAGATACGCAGTATTTT.

There are a few counts of this clonotype. The CDR3 spells CASRTGTKNTGELFF. DNA for the CDR3: TGTGCCAGCAGAACCGGGACTAAGAACACCGGGGAGCTGTTTTTT. This chain uses TRBV6-1 with TRBJ2-2; 7 bases line up with TRBD2. Germline CDR1 reads MNHNS; CDR2 reads SASEGT. V lost 6 bases and J lost 1; bases outside the gene matches: 5. CDR3 length equals 15 residues.

The chain carries TRBV5-4 and TRBJ2-4, with D tentatively TRBD1 or TRBD2 (6 bases each). The V end was cut by 0 bases, the J end by 3 bases, with 13 bases between. The CDR3 is 16 residues long. Looked up from germline, CDR1 is SGHNT and CDR2 is YYREEE (reference sequence). The CDR3 reads CASSLARGGGKNIQYF. For the CDR3, the DNA is TGTGCCAGCAGCTTGGCCAGGGGAGGTGGCAAAAACATTCAGTACTTC.

The chain combines TRBV28 with TRBJ1-5, with D perhaps TRBD1 (6 bases). The CDR3 is 18 amino acids. Trimming took off 5 bases at V and 0 bases at J, with 20 bases between the two ends. The V gene's germline CDR1 is MDHEN and CDR2 SYDVKM. DNA of the CDR3: TGTGCCAGCAGTCTGTACCCCGAGACAGGTCATAGCAATCAGCCCCAGCATTTT. Protein product: CASSLYPETGHSNQPQHF. Looking up the rest from reference TRBV28 and TRBJ1-5 gives the full variable domain: DVKVTQSSRYLVKRTGEKVFLECVQDMDHENMFWYRQDPGLGLRLIYFSYDVKMKEKGDIPEGYSVSREKKERFSLILESASTNQTSMYLCASSLYPETGHSNQPQHFGDGTRLSIL.

Many counts were recorded for this clonotype. V gene TRBV7-2 combines with J gene TRBJ2-2, with a weak D call TRBD2 (6 bases). The CDR3 is 14 amino acids. Looked up from germline, CDR1 is SGHTA and CDR2 is FQGNSA. V was shortened by 5 bases and J by 3 bases, with 10 bases between the two germline ends. This chain's CDR3 is CASSTRDYTGELFF. As DNA, the CDR3 is TGTGCCAGCAGCACCCGGGACTACACCGGGGAGCTGTTTTTT.

This clonotype was counted many times. For the CDR3, the DNA is TGTGCCAGCAGCCCCAGGACGCCCGGGTACGAGCAGTACTTC. Translation gives CASSPRTPGYEQYF. The chain combines TRBV7-2 with TRBJ2-7; unclear D gene. The germline V and J ends were trimmed by 5 bases and 4 bases, with 15 bases remaining between them. CDR3 length: 14 amino acids. Germline CDR1 and CDR2: SGHTA and FQGNSA.

This clonotype occurred a few times. This sequence joins TRBV19 and TRBJ1-6, with D maybe TRBD1 (5 bases). There are 13 residues in the CDR3. The germline V gene encodes CDR1 LNHDA and CDR2 SQIVND (reference sequence). The germline V and J ends were trimmed by 7 bases and 9 bases, with 13 bases remaining between them. In DNA, the CDR3 is TGTGCCAGTAACAGACAGCGCAGTTCACCCCTCCACTTT. Its translation: CASNRQRSSPLHF.

This clonotype occurred a few times. The chain carries TRBV28 and TRBJ2-7, with 7 bases lining up with TRBD1. Unmatched junction bases numbered 7, after V lost 5 bases and J lost 0 bases. From germline, CDR1 is MDHEN and CDR2 SYDVKM. CDR3 size: 15 residues. The CDR3 DNA is TGTGCCAGCAGTCAGGGACAGCTTAGCTCCTACGAGCAGTACTTC. Encoded protein: CASSQGQLSSYEQYF.

V gene TRBV24-1 combines with J gene TRBJ2-3; TRBD2 might be the D (5 bases). CDR1 and CDR2 from the germline V gene are KGHDR and SFDVKD. The CDR3 runs 15 residues. V lost 3 bases and J lost 0, with 9 bases in between. The CDR3 region has the DNA TGTGCCACCAGTGATCCACGGACTAGCACAGATACGCAGTATTTT. Its translation: CATSDPRTSTDTQYF.

Turning to this clonotype: A much more abundant neighbour one base away suggests this may be a read error. This sequence joins TRBV7-3 and TRBJ2-1; D is perhaps TRBD2 (5 bases). This CDR3 contains 14 residues. Germline CDR1 SGHTA, CDR2 FQGTGA. The CDR3: CASSLRTRYYEQVF. CDR3 nucleotide sequence: TGTGCCAGCAGCCTAAGAACTAGATACTATGAGCAGGTCTTC.

This clonotype occurred a few times. The J gene is TRBJ1-1, the V gene TRBV28, with D maybe TRBD1 (5 bases). Germline V gene lookup returns CDR1 MDHEN and CDR2 SYDVKM. Trimming stripped 1 base from V and 0 bases from J, with 9 bases between. The CDR3 is 15 residues long. The CDR3 loop reads CASSLSGTMNTEAFF. The CDR3 nucleotides read TGTGCCAGCAGTTTATCTGGGACCATGAACACTGAAGCTTTCTTT.

The V and J genes are TRBV7-9 and TRBJ2-1; 7 bases align to TRBD2. Germline CDR1 reads SEHNR; CDR2 reads FQNEAQ (reference sequence). The CDR3 contains 17 residues. V lost 4 bases to trimming and J lost 9 bases; unmatched junction nucleotides: 18. CDR3 amino acids: CASSSPHWEGLRIEQFF. The CDR3 DNA reads TGTGCCAGCAGCTCCCCCCATTGGGAGGGCCTAAGGATTGAGCAGTTCTTC.

This chain connects TRBV30 to TRBJ1-6, with D unclear. Trimming removed 3 bases at V and 6 bases at J, with 12 bases between. The CDR3 spans 14 residues. CDR1 is GTSNPN and CDR2 is SVGIG in the germline V gene (reference sequence). In DNA form, the CDR3 reads TGTGCCTGGAGCAAACAGTACTTTAATTCACCCCTCCACTTT. This sequence encodes CAWSKQYFNSPLHF.

This clonotype was seen ten or more times. The chain joins TRBV7-6 to TRBJ2-1, with a weak D call TRBD2 (6 bases). The ends were cut back, 1 base at V and 7 bases at J, with 20 bases in the middle. Germline V CDR1 and CDR2: SGHVS, FNYEAQ. The CDR3 has 17 amino acids. The CDR3 reads CASSLGHGGRGRNEQFF. The DNA of the CDR3 is TGTGCCAGCAGCTTAGGGCATGGGGGGAGAGGTAGGAATGAGCAGTTCTTC.

This chain uses TRBV29-1 with TRBJ2-3; TRBD2 agrees at 11 bases. Germline V lookup: CDR1 SQVTM, CDR2 ANQGSEA. V lost 1 base, J lost 4 bases, and 7 bases stayed unmatched. CDR3 length: 16 amino acids. For the CDR3, the DNA is TGCAGCGTTGAAGCCCCTAGCGGGAGGTCCGCAGATACGCAGTATTTT. Translated: CSVEAPSGRSADTQYF.

This clonotype was seen only a few times. This chain uses TRBV19 with TRBJ2-2; TRBD1 matches 9 bases. The germline CDR1 and CDR2 sequences are LNHDA and SQIVND (reference sequence). This CDR3 comprises 16 residues. After removal of 2 bases from V and 4 bases from J, the junction contained 5 bases not matched to a gene. The CDR3 DNA is TGTGCCAGTAGTATAAGGGGACAGGGAAGCACCGGGGAGCTGTTTTTT. Its translation is CASSIRGQGSTGELFF.

In nucleotides, the CDR3 is TGTGCCAGCAGCCCCCAGGGAGGACTAGCGCCAGATACGCAGTATTTT. It is translated as CASSPQGGLAPDTQYF. This rearrangement joins TRBV7-3 to TRBJ2-3; 9 positions agree with TRBD2. Per the germline V gene, CDR1 is SGHTA and CDR2 is FQGTGA. Unmatched junction bases numbered 10, after V lost 5 bases and J lost 4 bases. CDR3 length equals 16 residues.

The V and J genes are TRBV24-1 and TRBJ2-1; 13 bases map to TRBD2. The CDR3 is made up of 22 amino acids. Germline trimming cut 3 bases from V and 1 base from J; bases unmatched to any gene: 17. Germline-derived CDR1 and CDR2 are KGHDR and SFDVKD. CDR3 protein: CATSDPPRALAGGPASYNEQFF. In DNA form, the CDR3 reads TGTGCCACCAGTGATCCTCCCAGGGCACTAGCGGGAGGGCCCGCATCCTACAATGAGCAGTTCTTC.

The chain employs TRBV6-2 or TRBV6-3 and TRBJ2-1, with D perhaps assigned TRBD1 or TRBD2 (5 bases each). V lost 9 bases to trimming and J lost 4 bases, with 25 bases between them. The CDR3 runs to 17 residues. Germline values: CDR1 MNHEY, CDR2 SVGEGT. The CDR3 loop is CARAGVGTTTTYNEQFF. The CDR3 coding sequence is TGTGCCAGGGCGGGTGTAGGGACCACTACCACTTACAATGAGCAGTTCTTC.

The V gene is TRBV12-3 or TRBV12-4, the J gene TRBJ2-3; 7 bases match TRBD1. The CDR3 has 18 residues. V shed 6 bases, J shed 0 bases, and the junction held 15 bases outside the gene matches. CDR3 bases: TGTGCCAGCAGCTCTCGACAGGGTCTATTCGCTAGCACAGATACGCAGTATTTT. It encodes CASSSRQGLFASTDTQYF.